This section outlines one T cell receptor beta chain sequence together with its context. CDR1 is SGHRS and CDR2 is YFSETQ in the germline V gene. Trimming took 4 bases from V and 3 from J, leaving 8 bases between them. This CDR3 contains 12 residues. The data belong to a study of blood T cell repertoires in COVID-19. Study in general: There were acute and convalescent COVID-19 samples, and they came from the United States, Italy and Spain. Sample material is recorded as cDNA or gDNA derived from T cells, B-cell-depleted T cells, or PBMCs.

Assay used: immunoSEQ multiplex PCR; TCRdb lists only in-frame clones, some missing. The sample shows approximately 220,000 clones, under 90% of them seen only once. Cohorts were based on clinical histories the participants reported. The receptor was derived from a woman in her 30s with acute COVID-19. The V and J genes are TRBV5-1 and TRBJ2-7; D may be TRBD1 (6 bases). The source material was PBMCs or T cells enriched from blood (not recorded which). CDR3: CASSTDSYEQYF. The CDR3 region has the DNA TGCGCCAGCAGCACGGACAGCTACGAGCAGTACTTC.